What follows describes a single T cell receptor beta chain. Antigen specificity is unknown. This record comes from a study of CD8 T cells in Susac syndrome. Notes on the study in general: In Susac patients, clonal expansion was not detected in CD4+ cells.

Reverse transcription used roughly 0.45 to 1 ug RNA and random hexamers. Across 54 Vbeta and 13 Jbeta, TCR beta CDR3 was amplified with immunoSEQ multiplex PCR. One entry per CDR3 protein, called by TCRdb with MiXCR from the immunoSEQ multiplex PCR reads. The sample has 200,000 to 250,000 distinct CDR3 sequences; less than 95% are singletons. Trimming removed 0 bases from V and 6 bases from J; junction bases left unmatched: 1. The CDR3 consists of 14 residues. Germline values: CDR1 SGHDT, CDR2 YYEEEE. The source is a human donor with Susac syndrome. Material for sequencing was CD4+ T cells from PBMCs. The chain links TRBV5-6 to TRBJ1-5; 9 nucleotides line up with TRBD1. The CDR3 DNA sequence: TGTGCCAGCAGCTTGGCGGGACAGGGTCAGCCCCAGCATTTT. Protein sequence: CASSLAGQGQPQHF.